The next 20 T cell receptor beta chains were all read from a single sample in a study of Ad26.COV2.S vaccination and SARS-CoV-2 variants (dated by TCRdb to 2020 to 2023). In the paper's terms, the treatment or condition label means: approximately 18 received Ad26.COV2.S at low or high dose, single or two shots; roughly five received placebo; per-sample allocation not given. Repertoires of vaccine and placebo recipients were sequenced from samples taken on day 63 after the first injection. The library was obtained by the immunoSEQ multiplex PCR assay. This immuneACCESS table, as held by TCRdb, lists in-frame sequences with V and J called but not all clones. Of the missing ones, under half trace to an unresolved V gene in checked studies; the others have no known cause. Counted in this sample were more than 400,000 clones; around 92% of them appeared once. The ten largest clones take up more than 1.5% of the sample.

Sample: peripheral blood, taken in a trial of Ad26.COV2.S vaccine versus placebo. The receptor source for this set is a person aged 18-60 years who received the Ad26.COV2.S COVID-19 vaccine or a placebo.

The CDR3 DNA reads as TGTGCCAGCAGGACCGGGACGGGGGGTTCACCCCTCCACTTT. It is translated as CASRTGTGGSPLHF. V usage is TRBV6-5 and J usage is TRBJ1-6, with a possible D match to TRBD1 (5 bases). CDR1 MNHEY and CDR2 SVGAGI come from the germline V gene. Trimming removed 6 bases from V and 9 bases from J, with 15 bases in between. The CDR3 extends over 14 amino acids.

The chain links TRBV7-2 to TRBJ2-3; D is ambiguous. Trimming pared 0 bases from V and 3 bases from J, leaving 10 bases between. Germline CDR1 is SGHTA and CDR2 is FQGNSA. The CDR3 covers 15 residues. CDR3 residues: CASSLALLSTDTQYF. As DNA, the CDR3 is TGTGCCAGCAGCTTAGCTCTATTGTCGACAGATACGCAGTATTTT.

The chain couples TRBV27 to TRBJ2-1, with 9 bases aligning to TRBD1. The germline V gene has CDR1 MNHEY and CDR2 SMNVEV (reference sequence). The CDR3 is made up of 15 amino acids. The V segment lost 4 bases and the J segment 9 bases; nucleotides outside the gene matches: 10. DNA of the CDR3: TGTGCCAGCAGTTCCCCCGGGACAGGGAGCCGTGAGCAGTTCTTC. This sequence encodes CASSSPGTGSREQFF.

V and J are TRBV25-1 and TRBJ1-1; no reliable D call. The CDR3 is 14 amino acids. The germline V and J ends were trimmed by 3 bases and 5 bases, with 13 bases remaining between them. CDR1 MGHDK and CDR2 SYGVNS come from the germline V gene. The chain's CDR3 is CASSDFSGGTEAFF. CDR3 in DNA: TGTGCCAGCAGTGACTTCTCGGGAGGGACTGAAGCTTTCTTT. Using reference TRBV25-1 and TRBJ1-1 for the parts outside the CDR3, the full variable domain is EADIYQTPRYLVIGTGKKITLECSQTMGHDKMYWYQQDPGMELHLIHYSYGVNSTEKGDLSSESTVSRIRTEHFPLTLESARPSHTSQYLCASSDFSGGTEAFFGQGTRLTVV.

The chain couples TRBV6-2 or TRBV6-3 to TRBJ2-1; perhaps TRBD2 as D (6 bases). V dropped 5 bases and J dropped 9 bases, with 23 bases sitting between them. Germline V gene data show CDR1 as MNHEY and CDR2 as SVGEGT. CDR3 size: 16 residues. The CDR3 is CASSNPGGSLIGEQFF. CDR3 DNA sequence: TGTGCCAGCAGTAACCCTGGGGGGAGCCTGATCGGTGAGCAGTTCTTC.

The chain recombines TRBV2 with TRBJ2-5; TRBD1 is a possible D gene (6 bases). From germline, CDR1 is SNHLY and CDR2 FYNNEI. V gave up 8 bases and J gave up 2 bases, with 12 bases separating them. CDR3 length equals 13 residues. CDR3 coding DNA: TGTGCCAGCTTGGGGGCAGCTCAAGAGACCCAGTACTTC. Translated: CASLGAAQETQYF.

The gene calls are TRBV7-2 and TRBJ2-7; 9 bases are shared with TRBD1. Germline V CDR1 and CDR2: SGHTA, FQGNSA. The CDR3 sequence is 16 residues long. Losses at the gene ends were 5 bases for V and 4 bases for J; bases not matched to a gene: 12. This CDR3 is CASSSVPATGGYEQYF. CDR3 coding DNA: TGTGCCAGCAGCAGTGTACCAGCGACAGGGGGATACGAGCAGTACTTC.

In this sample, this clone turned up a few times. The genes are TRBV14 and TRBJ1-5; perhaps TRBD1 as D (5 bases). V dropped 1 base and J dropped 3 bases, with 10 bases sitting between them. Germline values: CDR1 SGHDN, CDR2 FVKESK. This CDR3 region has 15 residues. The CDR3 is CASSQGGGTNQPQHF. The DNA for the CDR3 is TGTGCCAGCAGCCAAGGAGGAGGGACCAATCAGCCCCAGCATTTT.

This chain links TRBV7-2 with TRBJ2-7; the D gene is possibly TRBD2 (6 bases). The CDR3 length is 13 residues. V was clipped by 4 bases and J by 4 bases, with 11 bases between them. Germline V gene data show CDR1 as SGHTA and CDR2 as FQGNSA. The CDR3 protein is CASSSLSGYEQYF. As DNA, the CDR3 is TGTGCCAGCAGCTCCCTAAGCGGGTACGAGCAGTACTTC.

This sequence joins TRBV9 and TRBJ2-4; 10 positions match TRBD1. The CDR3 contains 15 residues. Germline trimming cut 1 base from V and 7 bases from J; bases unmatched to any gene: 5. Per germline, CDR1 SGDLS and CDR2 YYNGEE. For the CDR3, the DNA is TGTGCCAGCAGCGTATCGCCGGGACAGGGGAACATTCAGTACTTC. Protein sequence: CASSVSPGQGNIQYF.

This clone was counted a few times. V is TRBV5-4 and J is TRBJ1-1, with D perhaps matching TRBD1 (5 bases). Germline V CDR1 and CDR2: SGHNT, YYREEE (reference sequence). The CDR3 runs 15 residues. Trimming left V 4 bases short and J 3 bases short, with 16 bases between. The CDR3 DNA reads TGTGCCAGCAGCCCTCGACAGTCGTCGGACACTGAAGCTTTCTTT. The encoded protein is CASSPRQSSDTEAFF.

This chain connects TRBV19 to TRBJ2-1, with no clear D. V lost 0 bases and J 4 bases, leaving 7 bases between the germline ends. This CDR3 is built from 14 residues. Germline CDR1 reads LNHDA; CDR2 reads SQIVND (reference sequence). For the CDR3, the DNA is TGTGCCAGTAGTATAGATGGCAGGTACAATGAGCAGTTCTTC. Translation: CASSIDGRYNEQFF.

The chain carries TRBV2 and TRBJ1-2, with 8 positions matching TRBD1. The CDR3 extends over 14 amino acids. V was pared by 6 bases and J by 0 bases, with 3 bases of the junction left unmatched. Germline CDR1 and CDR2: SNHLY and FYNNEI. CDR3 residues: CASSGTGSNYGYTF. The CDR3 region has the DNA TGTGCCAGCAGCGGGACAGGTTCTAACTATGGCTACACCTTC. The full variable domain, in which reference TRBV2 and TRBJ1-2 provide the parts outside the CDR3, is EPEVTQTPSHQVTQMGQEVILRCVPISNHLYFYWYRQILGQKVEFLVSFYNNEISEKSEIFDDQFSVERPDGSNFTLKIRSTKLEDSAMYFCASSGTGSNYGYTFGSGTRLTVV.

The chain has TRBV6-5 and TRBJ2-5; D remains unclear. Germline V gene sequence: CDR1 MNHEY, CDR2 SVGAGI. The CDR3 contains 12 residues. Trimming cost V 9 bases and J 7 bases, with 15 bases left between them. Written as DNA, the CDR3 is TGTGCCAGTACAAGGGCGTCTGCGACCCAGTACTTC. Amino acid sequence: CASTRASATQYF.

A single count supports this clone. CDR3 loop: CASSYWGSDTQYF. The CDR3 nucleotides read TGTGCCAGCAGTTATTGGGGTTCGGATACGCAGTATTTT. The V gene is TRBV6-2 or TRBV6-3, the J gene TRBJ2-3; D unresolved. Germline values: CDR1 MNHEY, CDR2 SVGEGT. V was cut by 3 bases and J by 6 bases, with 10 bases left in between. The CDR3 contains 13 residues.

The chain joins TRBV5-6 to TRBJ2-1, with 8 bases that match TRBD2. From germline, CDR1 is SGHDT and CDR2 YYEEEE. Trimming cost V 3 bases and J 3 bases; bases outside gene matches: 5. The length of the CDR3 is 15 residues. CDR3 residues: CASSYEAGGYNEQFF. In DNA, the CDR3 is TGTGCCAGCAGCTACGAGGCGGGGGGCTACAATGAGCAGTTCTTC.

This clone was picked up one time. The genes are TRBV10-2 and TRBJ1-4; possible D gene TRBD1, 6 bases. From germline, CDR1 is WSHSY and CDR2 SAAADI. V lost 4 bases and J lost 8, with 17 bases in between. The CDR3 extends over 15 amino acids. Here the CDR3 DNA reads TGCGCCAGCAGTGGATTTGGACAGTTTGGAGAAAAACTGTTTTTT. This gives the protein CASSGFGQFGEKLFF.

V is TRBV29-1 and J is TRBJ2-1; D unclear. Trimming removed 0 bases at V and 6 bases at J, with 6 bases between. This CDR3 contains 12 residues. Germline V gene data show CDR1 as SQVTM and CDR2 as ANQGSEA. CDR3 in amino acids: CSVEDIFNEQFF. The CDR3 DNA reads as TGCAGCGTTGAAGACATCTTCAATGAGCAGTTCTTC.

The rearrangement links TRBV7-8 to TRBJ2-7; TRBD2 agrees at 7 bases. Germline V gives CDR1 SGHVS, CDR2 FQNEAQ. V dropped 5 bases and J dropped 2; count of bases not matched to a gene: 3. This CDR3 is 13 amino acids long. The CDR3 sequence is CASSRSGPYEQYF. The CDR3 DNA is TGTGCCAGCAGCCGTAGCGGGCCCTACGAGCAGTACTTC.

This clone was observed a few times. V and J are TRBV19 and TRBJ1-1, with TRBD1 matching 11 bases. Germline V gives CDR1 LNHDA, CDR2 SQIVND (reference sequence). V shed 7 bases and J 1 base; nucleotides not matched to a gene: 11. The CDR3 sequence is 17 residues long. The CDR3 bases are TGTGCCAGTAACCTGGGACAGGGGGGCGGAAGGAACACTGAAGCTTTCTTT. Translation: CASNLGQGGGRNTEAFF.